This T cell receptor beta chain was recovered during a study of metastatic and nonmetastatic thyroid tumors. Before thyroid surgery, none of the patients had received any treatment. TCRdb re-analyzed the PCR reads through MiXCR. The sample lists 30,000 to 35,000 clones, about 15% occurring once. This clone has only a few counts. Being one base from a much bigger clone, this may be a read error. The CDR3 totals 13 residues. Looked up from germline, CDR1 is KGHSH and CDR2 is LQKENI. This TCR derives from a female donor with papillary thyroid cancer or a benign thyroid nodule (not recorded which). Some clones in this sample may be carry-over from other donors' samples. Source material: blood. The rearrangement links TRBV18 to TRBJ2-5; D unresolved. Here the CDR3 reads CASPPSMKETQYF. The CDR3 DNA reads as TGTGCCAGCCCACCCAGTATGAAGGAGACCCAGTACTTC.